This T cell receptor beta chain was identified during a study of long-term antiretroviral therapy in people with HIV. Background on the study: The immediate-ART recommendation dates to 2015, and the earliest samples predate it by about a decade.

This was the immunoSEQ v3.0 assay at survey level. For every sample, sequencing targeted about 35,000-55,000 T-cell genomes. Only in-frame clones appear in the TCRdb table, and some are missing; sequencing was by immunoSEQ multiplex PCR. The repertoire holds tens of thousands of clones, with 70% to 90% as singletons. Germline loops: CDR1 SGHDT, CDR2 YYEEEE. The CDR3 covers 12 residues. Trimming took off 4 bases at V and 4 bases at J, with 6 bases between the two ends. This clonotype was sampled from a man aged 40-50 years with HIV. This specimen was unsorted PBMCs, taken 4.7 to 5 years after starting antiretroviral therapy. This chain connects TRBV5-6 to TRBJ2-1, with D hard to call. The CDR3 sequence is CASSQVYNEQFF. The CDR3 region has the DNA TGTGCCAGCAGCCAGGTTTACAATGAGCAGTTCTTC.